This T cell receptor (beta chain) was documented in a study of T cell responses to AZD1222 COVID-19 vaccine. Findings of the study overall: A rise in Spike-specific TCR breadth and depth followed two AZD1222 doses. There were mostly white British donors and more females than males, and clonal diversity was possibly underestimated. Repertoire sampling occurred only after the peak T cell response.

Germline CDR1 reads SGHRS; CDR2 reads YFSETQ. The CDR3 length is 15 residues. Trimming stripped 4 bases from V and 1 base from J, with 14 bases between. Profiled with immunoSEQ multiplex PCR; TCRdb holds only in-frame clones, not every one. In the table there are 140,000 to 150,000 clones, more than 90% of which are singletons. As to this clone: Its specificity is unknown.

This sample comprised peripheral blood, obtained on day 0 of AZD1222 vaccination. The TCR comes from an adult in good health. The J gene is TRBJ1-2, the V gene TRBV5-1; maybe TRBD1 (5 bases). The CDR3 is CASSPRDGNNYGYTF. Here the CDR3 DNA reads TGCGCCAGCAGCCCAAGGGACGGGAATAACTATGGCTACACCTTC.